Detailed here is one T cell receptor (delta chain). Translating this DNA gives a protein that differs at residue 15 from the TCRdb one, which belongs to a much larger clone; a read error is likely, and the protein shown is this translation. This record comes from a study of gamma-delta T cells after stem cell transplantation. Germline lookup yields CDR1 GEAIGNYY and CDR2 EKD. The CDR3 is 17 residues long. TCRdb reprocessed the RT-PCR reads using CATT. Among fewer than 5,500 delta-chain clones, approximately 15% were seen once, and the ten largest hold 4.5% to 5%. Sequencing was performed on gamma-delta T cells. The receptor was derived from a human donor. It is not recorded whose cells these are; they may come from a transplant donor. The chain employs TRDV2 and TRDJ3; TRDD3 aligns across 9 bases. The CDR3 protein is CACDYWGSSWDTRQTFF. CDR3 bases: TGTGCCTGTGACTACTGGGGGAGCTCCTGGGACACCCGACAGACGTTTTTC.